This TCR beta chain was found in a study of Tregs in tolerant kidney transplant recipients (dated by TCRdb to the late 2010s). Some background on the complete study: The transplants used related donors with nonmyeloablative bone marrow transplantation, and mixed chimerism in the human trials was transient. TCRbeta sequencing was used in the study to identify donor-specific regulatory T cells before combined kidney and bone marrow transplantation, and the identified cells were then tracked after transplant. Overall study results and their limits: The most biologically relevant and donor-specific TCRbeta repertoire appeared to be identified by expanding Tregs with activated donor B cells. Because the PCR primers were changed over time for some patients, nucleotide-level comparison could not be performed across the samples from those patients. Biological reproducibility was not directly assessed, although technical replication error appeared to be minimal. In tolerant patients, donor-specific Tregs expanded more than Tregs overall, which suggests antigen-driven rather than nonspecific expansion. Because the study included only a small number of patients, the results must be confirmed in larger populations and under other immunosuppression protocols.

As regards this clone: Its specific antigen is unknown. No per-base quality is available; no much larger clone lies one base away.

Genomic DNA was extracted from sorted cells with the QIAGEN DNeasy Blood and Tissue Kit for TCRbeta CDR3 sequencing. High-throughput TCRbeta CDR3 sequencing was carried out commercially through immunoSEQ, with PCR amplification with bias correction and internal controls included. Under the source paper's analysis protocol: Unique productive TCRbeta sequences were defined by CDR3 nucleotide sequence where primers matched, and otherwise by CDR3 amino acid sequence together with Vbeta and Jbeta genes. Sorting error was corrected by removing sequences shared between sorted populations at a frequency ratio of 2:1 or less, and the remaining shared sequences were assigned to the higher population. A sequence counted as donor-reactive if, in CFSE-low cells, the sequence had a frequency of at least 0.01% and was expanded at least 5-fold compared with unstimulated cells. Repertoire divergence was quantified by Jensen-Shannon divergence calculated from the top 100 TCRbeta sequences ranked by frequency. For samples with multiple sequencing runs, sorting error was corrected separately for each run before the runs were pooled. The table was pulled from immuneACCESS by TCRdb, which kept in-frame rearrangements only. Such tables lose some clones; where checked, under half of the loss comes from unresolved V genes, and the rest has no known cause. That table gives V, J and clone size, and the DNA gave D and trimming. Counted in this sample were 50,000 to 75,000 clones; 98% of them appeared once. 0.34% of the sample is taken by the ten largest.

Germline trimming: 5 bases from V, 6 bases from J; junction bases outside gene matches: 5. The CDR3 measures 13 amino acids from cysteine to phenylalanine. Solely the CDR3 DNA is kept, with 39 bases framed from the first base. Via the germline V gene, CDR1 is ENHRY and CDR2 SYGVKD. The time point label, as the study defines it: blood sample drawn before combined kidney and bone marrow transplant. Thawed PBMCs were FACS-sorted into unstimulated Tregs (CD4+CD25+CD127-), CD4+ non-Tregs (CD4+CD25-), CD4 cells and CD8 cells. Prior to Treg sorting, thawed PBMCs were rested overnight with 200 IU/ml IL-2 at 37 degrees C. The patients were a handful of recipients of combined kidney and bone marrow transplants from the ITN036ST trial, and samples were available only for these trial subjects. Healthy control blood was separated into PBMCs by Ficoll density gradient and cryopreserved, and patient PBMCs were collected both before and after transplant.

The TCR comes from a human donor who received a combined kidney and bone marrow transplant. Material: Tregs from blood, obtained before the transplant. The chain joins TRBV10-3 to TRBJ2-7; 9 central bases correspond to TRBD1. Read as DNA, the sequence is TGTGCCATCAGTCCAGGACAGGGGACCGAGCAGTACTTC. Translated, it reads CAISPGQGTEQYF.